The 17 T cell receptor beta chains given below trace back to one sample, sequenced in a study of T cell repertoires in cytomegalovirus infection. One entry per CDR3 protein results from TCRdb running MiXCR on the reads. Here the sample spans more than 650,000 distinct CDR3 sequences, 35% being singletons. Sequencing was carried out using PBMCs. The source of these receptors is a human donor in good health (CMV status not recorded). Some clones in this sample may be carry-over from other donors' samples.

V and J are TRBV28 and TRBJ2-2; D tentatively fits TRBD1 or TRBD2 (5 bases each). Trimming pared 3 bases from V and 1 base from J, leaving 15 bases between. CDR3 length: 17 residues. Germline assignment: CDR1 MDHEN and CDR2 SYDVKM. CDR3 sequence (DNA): TGTGCCAGCAGTTTTAAGTTGGGGACGGAGAACACCGGGGAGCTGTTTTTT. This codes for CASSFKLGTENTGELFF.

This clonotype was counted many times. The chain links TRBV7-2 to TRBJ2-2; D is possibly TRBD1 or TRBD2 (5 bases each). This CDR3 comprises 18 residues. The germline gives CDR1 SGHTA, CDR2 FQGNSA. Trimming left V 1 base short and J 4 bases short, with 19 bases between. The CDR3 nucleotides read TGTGCCAGCAGCTTAGGACCCTTTCAGGGTGGGAGCACCGGGGAGCTGTTTTTT. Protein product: CASSLGPFQGGSTGELFF.

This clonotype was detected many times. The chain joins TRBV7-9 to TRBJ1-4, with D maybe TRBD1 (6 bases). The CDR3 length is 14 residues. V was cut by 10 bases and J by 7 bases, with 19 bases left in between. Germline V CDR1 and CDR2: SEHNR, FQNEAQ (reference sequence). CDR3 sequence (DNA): TGTGCCACCCATTACTCGGGGGGCGGTGAAAAACTGTTTTTT. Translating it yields CATHYSGGGEKLFF.

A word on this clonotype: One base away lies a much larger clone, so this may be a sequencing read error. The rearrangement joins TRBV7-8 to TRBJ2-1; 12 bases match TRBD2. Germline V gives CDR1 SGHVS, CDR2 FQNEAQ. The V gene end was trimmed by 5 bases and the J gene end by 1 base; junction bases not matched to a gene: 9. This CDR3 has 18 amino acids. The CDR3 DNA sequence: TGTGCCAGCAGCCATGGACTAGCGGGATTCCGATCCTACAATGAGCAGTTCTTC. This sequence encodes CASSHGLAGFRSYNEQFF.

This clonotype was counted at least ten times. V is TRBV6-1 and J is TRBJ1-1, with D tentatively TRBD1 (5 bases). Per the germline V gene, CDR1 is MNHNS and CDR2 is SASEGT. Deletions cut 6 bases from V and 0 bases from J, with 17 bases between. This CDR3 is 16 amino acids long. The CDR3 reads CASRRDPSWMNTEAFF. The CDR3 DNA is TGTGCCAGCAGACGGGACCCCTCCTGGATGAACACTGAAGCTTTCTTT.

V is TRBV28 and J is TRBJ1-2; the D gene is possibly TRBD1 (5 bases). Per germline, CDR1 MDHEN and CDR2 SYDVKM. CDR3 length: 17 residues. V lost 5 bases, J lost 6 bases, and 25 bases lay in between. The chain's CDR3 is CASSQKFVSLQGHGYTF. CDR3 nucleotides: TGTGCCAGCAGTCAGAAATTCGTGTCCCTCCAGGGTCATGGCTACACCTTC.

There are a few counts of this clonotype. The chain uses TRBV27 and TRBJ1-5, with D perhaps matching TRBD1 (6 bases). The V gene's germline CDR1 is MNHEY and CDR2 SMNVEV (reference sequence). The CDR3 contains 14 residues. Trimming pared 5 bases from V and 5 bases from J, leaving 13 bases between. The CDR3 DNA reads TGTGCCAGCAGTCGCACAGGGTCCCATCAGCCCCAGCATTTT. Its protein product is CASSRTGSHQPQHF.

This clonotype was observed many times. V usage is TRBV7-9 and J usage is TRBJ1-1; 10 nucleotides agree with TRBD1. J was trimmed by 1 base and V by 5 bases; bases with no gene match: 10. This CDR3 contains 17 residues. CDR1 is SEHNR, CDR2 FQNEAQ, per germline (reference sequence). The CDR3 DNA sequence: TGTGCCAGCAGCCGTTCCGACAGGGGGCTAAAGAACACTGAAGCTTTCTTT. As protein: CASSRSDRGLKNTEAFF.

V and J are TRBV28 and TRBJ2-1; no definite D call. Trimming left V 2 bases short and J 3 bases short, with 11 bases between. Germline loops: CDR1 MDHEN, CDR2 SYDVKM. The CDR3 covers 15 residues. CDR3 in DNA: TGTGCCAGCAGTTTAGTGGCAGAAATCTACAATGAGCAGTTCTTC. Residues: CASSLVAEIYNEQFF.

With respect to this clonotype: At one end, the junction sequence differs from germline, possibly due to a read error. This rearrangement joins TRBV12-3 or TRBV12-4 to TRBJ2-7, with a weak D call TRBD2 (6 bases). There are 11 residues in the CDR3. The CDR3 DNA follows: TGTGTCAGCAGCGGGTCCTACGAGCAGTACTTC. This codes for CVSSGSYEQYF.

CDR3 nucleotide sequence: TGCAGTGCTAGAGGCGCGACTAGCGGGAACCCAGATACGCAGTATTTT. The encoded protein is CSARGATSGNPDTQYF. The rearrangement links TRBV20-1 to TRBJ2-3; 11 bases fit TRBD2. CDR3 length: 16 amino acids. The V gene's germline CDR1 is DFQATT and CDR2 SNEGSKA (reference sequence). V lost 1 base to trimming and J lost 4 bases; unmatched junction nucleotides: 7.

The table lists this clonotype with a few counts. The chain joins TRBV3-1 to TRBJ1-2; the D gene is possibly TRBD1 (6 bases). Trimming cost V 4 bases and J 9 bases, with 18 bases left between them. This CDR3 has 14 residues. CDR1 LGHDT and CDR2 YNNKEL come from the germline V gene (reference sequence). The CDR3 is CASSPYRGPASYTF. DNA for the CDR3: TGTGCCAGCAGCCCTTACCGGGGGCCCGCTAGCTACACCTTC.

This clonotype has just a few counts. DNA of the CDR3: TGCAGTGCTAGAATCGGACTAGCGGGGGGTCCGGGGACGCAGTATTTT. This sequence encodes CSARIGLAGGPGTQYF. The chain is built from TRBV20-1 and TRBJ2-3, with 14 bases lining up with TRBD2. The CDR3 runs 16 residues. Looked up from germline, CDR1 is DFQATT and CDR2 is SNEGSKA (reference sequence). Trimming cost V 2 bases and J 9 bases; bases outside gene matches: 10.

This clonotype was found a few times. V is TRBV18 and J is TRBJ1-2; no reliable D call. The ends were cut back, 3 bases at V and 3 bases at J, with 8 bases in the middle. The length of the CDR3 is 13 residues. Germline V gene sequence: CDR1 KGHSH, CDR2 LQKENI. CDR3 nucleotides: TGTGCCAGCTCACCTTGGGAGGACTATGGCTACACCTTC. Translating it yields CASSPWEDYGYTF. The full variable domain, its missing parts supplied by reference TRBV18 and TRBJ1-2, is NAGVMQNPRHLVRRRGQEARLRCSPMKGHSHVYWYRQLPEEGLKFMVYLQKENIIDESGMPKERFSAEFPKEGPSILRIQQVVRGDSAAYFCASSPWEDYGYTFGSGTRLTVV.

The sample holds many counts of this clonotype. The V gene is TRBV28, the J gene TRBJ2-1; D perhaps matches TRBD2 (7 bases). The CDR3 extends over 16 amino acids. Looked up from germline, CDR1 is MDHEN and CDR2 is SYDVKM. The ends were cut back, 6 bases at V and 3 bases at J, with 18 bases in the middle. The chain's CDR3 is CASSLGGGGNYNEQFF. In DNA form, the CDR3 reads TGTGCCAGCAGCCTAGGAGGGGGGGGAAACTACAATGAGCAGTTCTTC.

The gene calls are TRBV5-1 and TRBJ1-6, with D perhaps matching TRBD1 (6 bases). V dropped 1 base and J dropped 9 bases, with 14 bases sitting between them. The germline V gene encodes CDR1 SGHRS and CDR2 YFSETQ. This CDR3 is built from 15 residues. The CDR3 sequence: CASSLQGPGGSPLHF. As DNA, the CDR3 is TGCGCCAGCAGCTTGCAGGGGCCTGGGGGTTCACCCCTCCACTTT.

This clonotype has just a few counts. CDR3 loop: CASSQDPRTGGGYTF. The CDR3 coding sequence is TGCGCCAGCAGCCAAGATCCAAGGACAGGGGGTGGCTACACCTTC. The J gene is TRBJ1-2, the V gene TRBV4-1, with TRBD1 identical over 10 bases. The length of the CDR3 is 15 residues. V lost 0 bases and J lost 7; bases outside the gene matches: 5. Per germline, CDR1 MGHRA and CDR2 YSYEKL.